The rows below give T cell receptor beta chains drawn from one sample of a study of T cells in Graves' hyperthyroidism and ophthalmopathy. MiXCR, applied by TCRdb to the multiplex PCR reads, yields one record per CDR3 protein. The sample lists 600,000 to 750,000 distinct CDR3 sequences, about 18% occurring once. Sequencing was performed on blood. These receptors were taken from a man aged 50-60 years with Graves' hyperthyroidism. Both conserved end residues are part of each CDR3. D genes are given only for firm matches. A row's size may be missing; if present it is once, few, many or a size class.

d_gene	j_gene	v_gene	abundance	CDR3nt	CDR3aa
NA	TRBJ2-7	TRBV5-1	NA	TGCGCCAGCAGCTTCCAGACAAGCTCCTACGAGCAGTACTTC	CASSFQTSSYEQYF
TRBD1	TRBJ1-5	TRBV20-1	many	TGCAGTGCCCTAGACAGGGAATATGCGAATCAGCCCCAGCATTTT	CSALDREYANQPQHF
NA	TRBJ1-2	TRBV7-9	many	TGTGCCAGCAGCACGCGACAGAAGGCGAACTATGGCTACACCTTC	CASSTRQKANYGYTF
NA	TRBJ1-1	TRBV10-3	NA	TGTGCCATCAGTGGGTCAGGGACTGAAGCTTTCTTT	CAISGSGTEAFF
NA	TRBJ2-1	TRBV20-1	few	TGCAGTGCGAGCCTGGCCGGGGCCTGGGAGCAGTTCTTC	CSASLAGAWEQFF
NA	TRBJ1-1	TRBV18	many	TGTGCCAGCTCACCACCGCGGGGGGTGAACACTGAAGCTTTCTTT	CASSPPRGVNTEAFF
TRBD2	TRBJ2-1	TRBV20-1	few	TGCAGTGCTCCCCTGGGACTAGCGGACAATGAGCAGTTCTTC	CSAPLGLADNEQFF
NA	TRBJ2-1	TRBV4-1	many	TGCGCCAGCAGCCAAGACTGGAGATCCCTTAGGAATGAGCAGTTCTTC	CASSQDWRSLRNEQFF
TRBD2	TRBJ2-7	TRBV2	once	TGTGCCAGCTCGGGACTAGCGGGAGGAGATAACGAGCAGTACTTC	CASSGLAGGDNEQYF
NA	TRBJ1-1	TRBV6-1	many	TGTGCCAGCCCCCTCAGTAAGGGCAGTGAAGCTTTCTTT	CASPLSKGSEAFF
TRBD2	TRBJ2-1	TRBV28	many	TGTGCCAGCAGTCCCTCTACTAGCGGAACCTACAATGAGCAGTTCTTC	CASSPSTSGTYNEQFF
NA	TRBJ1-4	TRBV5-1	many	TGCGCCAGCAGCCCGGGACAACCAGCAACTAATGAAAAACTGTTTTTT	CASSPGQPATNEKLFF
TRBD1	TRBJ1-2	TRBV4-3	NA	TGCGCCAGCAGCCAAGATATTGGGACAGGGTTTCTTGGCTACACCTTC	CASSQDIGTGFLGYTF
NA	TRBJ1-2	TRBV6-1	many	TGTGCCAGCAGTGAAGCGGGGCTCTATGGCTACACCTTC	CASSEAGLYGYTF